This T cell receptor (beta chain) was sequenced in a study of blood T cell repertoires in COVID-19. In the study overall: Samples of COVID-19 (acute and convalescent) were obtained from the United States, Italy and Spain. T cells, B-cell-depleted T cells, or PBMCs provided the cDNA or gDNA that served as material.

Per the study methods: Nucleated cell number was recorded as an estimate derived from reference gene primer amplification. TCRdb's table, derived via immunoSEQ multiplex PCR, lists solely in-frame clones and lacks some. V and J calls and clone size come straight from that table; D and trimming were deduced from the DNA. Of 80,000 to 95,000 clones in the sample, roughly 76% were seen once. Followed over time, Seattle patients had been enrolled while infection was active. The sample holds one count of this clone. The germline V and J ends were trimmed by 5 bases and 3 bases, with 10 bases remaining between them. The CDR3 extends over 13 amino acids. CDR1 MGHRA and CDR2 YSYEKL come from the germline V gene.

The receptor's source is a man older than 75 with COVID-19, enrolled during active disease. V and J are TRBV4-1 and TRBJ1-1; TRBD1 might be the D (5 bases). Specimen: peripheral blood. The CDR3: CASSFRADTEAFF. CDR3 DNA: TGCGCCAGCAGCTTCAGGGCGGACACTGAAGCTTTCTTT.